The 25 T cell receptor beta chains reported below all come from one sample, sequenced in a study of blood T cell repertoires in COVID-19. Some clones are missing from TCRdb's copy, which holds only in-frame ones; the method was immunoSEQ multiplex PCR. The table includes under 450,000 clones, around 88% detected once. The sequenced material came from peripheral blood. All receptors come from a woman aged 60-70 years with COVID-19, enrolled during active disease.

V and J are TRBV15 and TRBJ2-3; 11 bases match TRBD2. The CDR3 length is 20 residues. Germline CDR1 is LNHNV and CDR2 is YYDKDF (reference sequence). V shed 2 bases and J 0 bases; nucleotides not matched to a gene: 13. CDR3 amino acids: CATSRRSPGRLAGSTDTQYF. The DNA for the CDR3 is TGTGCCACCAGCAGACGGAGCCCCGGTCGACTAGCGGGGAGCACAGATACGCAGTATTTT.

The gene calls are TRBV7-9 and TRBJ1-6; no clear D gene. The V gene's germline CDR1 is SEHNR and CDR2 FQNEAQ (reference sequence). Between the trimmed V and J ends, which lost 1 base and 0 bases, there was a span of 10 bases. This CDR3 region has 17 residues. The CDR3 loop is CASSLGPRSSYNSPLHF. CDR3 nucleotides: TGTGCCAGCAGCTTAGGCCCAAGGAGCTCCTATAATTCACCCCTCCACTTT.

The chain uses TRBV7-8 and TRBJ1-5, with TRBD1 matching over 7 bases. The V and J ends lost 5 bases and 0 bases, in that order; junction bases with no gene match: 4. The germline V gene has CDR1 SGHVS and CDR2 FQNEAQ. The CDR3 has 15 residues. Here the CDR3 reads CASSATGSSNQPQHF. The CDR3 coding sequence is TGTGCCAGCAGCGCGACAGGGTCTAGCAATCAGCCCCAGCATTTT.

The rearrangement joins TRBV19 to TRBJ1-2; 9 bases map to TRBD1. The CDR3 runs 17 residues. Trimming took 5 bases from V and 0 from J; bases not matched to a gene: 10. The germline CDR1 and CDR2 sequences are LNHDA and SQIVND (reference sequence). The CDR3 coding sequence is TGTGCCAGTAGTTCTACCCCGGGACAGGGTTCTAACTATGGCTACACCTTC. This sequence encodes CASSSTPGQGSNYGYTF.

The chain recombines TRBV6-1 with TRBJ2-4; D is uncertain. Germline CDR1 reads MNHNS; CDR2 reads SASEGT. Deletions cut 2 bases from V and 0 bases from J, with 14 bases between. The CDR3 runs 17 residues. CDR3 protein: CASSERSYQLAKNIQYF. CDR3 nucleotides: TGTGCCAGCAGTGAAAGAAGTTATCAACTAGCCAAAAACATTCAGTACTTC.

V and J are TRBV6-4 and TRBJ2-6; 11 positions match TRBD2. CDR1 and CDR2 from the germline V gene are MRHNA and SNTAGT. CDR3 size: 19 residues. With 6 bases clipped from V and 2 bases from J, the junction kept 12 bases outside the gene matches. The chain's CDR3 is CASRHFSGGAPPGANVLTF. The DNA of the CDR3 is TGTGCCAGCAGACATTTTAGCGGGGGGGCTCCCCCTGGGGCCAACGTCCTGACTTTC.

The gene calls are TRBV7-9 and TRBJ1-1; D ambiguous. The CDR3 has 11 amino acids. V lost 5 bases, J lost 10 bases, and 11 bases lay in between. Germline V gene data show CDR1 as SEHNR and CDR2 as FQNEAQ (reference sequence). The CDR3 loop reads CASSKSLGAFF. The CDR3 DNA sequence: TGTGCCAGCAGCAAGTCACTTGGAGCTTTCTTT.

Regarding this clone: In the same sample, other DNA sequences code for this CDR3. The chain carries TRBV5-1 and TRBJ1-4; TRBD1 might be the D (5 bases). The germline V and J ends were trimmed by 0 bases and 4 bases, with 7 bases remaining between them. CDR3 size: 14 residues. Germline CDR1 SGHRS, CDR2 YFSETQ. As DNA, the CDR3 is TGCGCCAGCAGCTTGGGACAGCTTAATGAAAAACTGTTTTTT. Translating it yields CASSLGQLNEKLFF. The complete variable domain, with remaining parts taken from reference TRBV5-1 and TRBJ1-4, reads KAGVTQTPRYLIKTRGQQVTLSCSPISGHRSVSWYQQTPGQGLQFLFEYFSETQRNKGNFPGRFSGRQFSNSRSEMNVSTLELGDSALYLCASSLGQLNEKLFFGSGTQLSVL.

The table lists this clone with a few counts. This sequence joins TRBV12-5 and TRBJ2-7; the match to TRBD2 covers 8 bases. J was trimmed by 3 bases and V by 3 bases; bases with no gene match: 7. The germline gives CDR1 LGHNT, CDR2 FRNRAP. This CDR3 spans 15 amino acids. CDR3 sequence: CASGLGAGAFYEQYF. CDR3 DNA sequence: TGTGCTAGTGGTTTAGGAGCGGGGGCCTTCTACGAGCAGTACTTC.

This chain connects TRBV9 to TRBJ1-2; TRBD1 might be the D (6 bases). Germline V gene data show CDR1 as SGDLS and CDR2 as YYNGEE. The germline V and J ends were trimmed by 3 bases and 6 bases, with 18 bases remaining between them. The CDR3 covers 15 residues. CDR3 nucleotides: TGTGCCAGCAGCGCCCCGGGCAGGGGTTGGGATGGCTACACCTTC. Translation gives CASSAPGRGWDGYTF.

The V call is TRBV6-2 or TRBV6-3, the J call TRBJ2-3, with a weak D call TRBD1 (5 bases). V lost 2 bases to trimming and J lost 1 base, with 13 bases between them. Germline CDR1 and CDR2: MNHEY and SVGEGT. This CDR3 has 16 residues. CDR3: CASSYPRVGGTDTQYF. In DNA, the CDR3 is TGTGCCAGCAGTTACCCCAGGGTAGGGGGCACAGATACGCAGTATTTT.

There are a few counts of this clone. The chain joins TRBV20-1 to TRBJ2-7, with TRBD2 matching over 12 bases. Germline V CDR1 and CDR2: DFQATT, SNEGSKA (reference sequence). J gave up 0 bases and V 3 bases, and 12 bases lay outside the gene matches. The CDR3 loop spans 18 amino acids. The CDR3 DNA reads TGCAGTGCTAGTCCCACTAGCGGGGGGCTATATAGCTCCTACGAGCAGTACTTC. It translates to CSASPTSGGLYSSYEQYF.

The chain uses TRBV5-1 and TRBJ2-3, with TRBD2 identical over 15 bases. V lost 5 bases to trimming and J lost 9 bases; unmatched junction nucleotides: 4. Germline CDR1 and CDR2: SGHRS and YFSETQ. CDR3 length: 14 residues. The CDR3 DNA reads TGCGCCAGCAGGCGGACTAGCGGGGGGGCAACGCAGTATTTT. This sequence encodes CASRRTSGGATQYF.

CDR3 sequence (DNA): TGCGCCAGCAGCTTTGCCGGTGCAGATACGCAGTATTTT. Protein: CASSFAGADTQYF. This chain uses TRBV5-1 with TRBJ2-3; D call uncertain. The germline V gene has CDR1 SGHRS and CDR2 YFSETQ. The V gene lost 2 bases and the J gene lost 4 bases, with 8 bases spanning the gap. The CDR3 is 13 amino acids. Supplemented by reference TRBV5-1 and TRBJ2-3, the full variable domain reads KAGVTQTPRYLIKTRGQQVTLSCSPISGHRSVSWYQQTPGQGLQFLFEYFSETQRNKGNFPGRFSGRQFSNSRSEMNVSTLELGDSALYLCASSFAGADTQYFGPGTRLTVL.

This clone came up a few times. The chain couples TRBV10-3 to TRBJ1-1; D may be TRBD1 (6 bases). The CDR3 sequence is 15 residues long. The V end was cut by 2 bases, the J end by 1 base, with 11 bases between. The V gene's germline CDR1 is ENHRY and CDR2 SYGVKD. CDR3 amino acids: CAISEDNRENTEAFF. The CDR3 DNA reads TGTGCCATCAGTGAGGATAACAGGGAGAACACTGAAGCTTTCTTT.

This clone was seen just once. This chain links TRBV18 with TRBJ2-7, with 8 nucleotides matching TRBD1. The CDR3 runs to 15 residues. The germline V gene encodes CDR1 KGHSH and CDR2 LQKENI. Trimming at V came to 5 bases and at J to 0 bases, leaving 6 bases not matched to a gene. CDR3 region: CASSEGQVNSYEQYF. The CDR3 nucleotides read TGTGCCAGCTCAGAGGGACAGGTAAACTCCTACGAGCAGTACTTC. Full variable domain (missing parts from reference TRBV18 and TRBJ2-7): NAGVMQNPRHLVRRRGQEARLRCSPMKGHSHVYWYRQLPEEGLKFMVYLQKENIIDESGMPKERFSAEFPKEGPSILRIQQVVRGDSAAYFCASSEGQVNSYEQYFGPGTRLTVT.

The rearrangement uses TRBV9 and TRBJ2-7, with D possibly TRBD1 on 7 matching bases. The germline V gene encodes CDR1 SGDLS and CDR2 YYNGEE. V was shortened by 0 bases and J by 3 bases, with 13 bases between the two germline ends. CDR3 length: 15 residues. CDR3 loop: CASSVAGGTDYEQYF. CDR3 nucleotide sequence: TGTGCCAGCAGCGTAGCTGGCGGGACAGACTACGAGCAGTACTTC. Full variable domain (remainder filled in from reference TRBV9 and TRBJ2-7): DSGVTQTPKHLITATGQRVTLRCSPRSGDLSVYWYQQSLDQGLQFLIQYYNGEERAKGNILERFSAQQFPDLHSELNLSSLELGDSALYFCASSVAGGTDYEQYFGPGTRLTVT.

This rearrangement joins TRBV3-1 (or the pseudogene TRBV3-2) to TRBJ2-1; weak D call: TRBD2 (6 bases). The CDR3 length is 12 residues. The V and J ends lost 1 base and 12 bases respectively, with 10 bases between them. CDR1 is LGHDT, CDR2 YNNKEL, per germline (reference sequence). The CDR3 nucleotides read TGTGCCAGCAGCCAAGCCGGGACTCTGCAGTTCTTC. Translated, it gives CASSQAGTLQFF.

For this clone: Germline and junction disagree at one end, which may indicate a read error. This chain connects TRBV3-1 (or the pseudogene TRBV3-2) to TRBJ1-4; D possibly corresponds to TRBD1 (6 bases). This CDR3 contains 18 residues. The germline V gene has CDR1 LGHDT and CDR2 YNNKEL (reference sequence). This CDR3 reads CASSQGFTGFATNEKLFF. Here the CDR3 DNA reads TGTGCCAGCAGTCAAGGGTTTACAGGGTTTGCAACTAATGAAAAACTGTTTTTT.

The rearrangement joins TRBV7-2 to TRBJ2-3; D gene uncertain. Germline V gives CDR1 SGHTA, CDR2 FQGNSA. The CDR3 sequence is 13 residues long. Deletions cut 3 bases from V and 3 bases from J, with 7 bases between. CDR3 in amino acids: CASSFPRTDTQYF. As DNA, the CDR3 is TGTGCCAGCAGCTTCCCTAGGACAGATACGCAGTATTTT.

V is TRBV9 and J is TRBJ1-1; D is perhaps TRBD1 (6 bases). CDR3 length: 14 residues. Trimming stripped 3 bases from V and 1 base from J, with 10 bases between. Germline V gene sequence: CDR1 SGDLS, CDR2 YYNGEE. This CDR3 reads CASSADRTNTEAFF. The CDR3 DNA sequence: TGTGCCAGCAGCGCAGACAGGACGAACACTGAAGCTTTCTTT.

This chain joins TRBV7-3 and TRBJ1-1; no clear D. The V end lost 0 bases, the J end lost 0 bases, and 8 bases lay between the germline ends. The V gene's germline CDR1 is SGHTA and CDR2 FQGTGA. The CDR3 runs to 15 residues. DNA of the CDR3: TGTGCCAGCAGCTTAACGTCCGGGTTGAACACTGAAGCTTTCTTT. Translation: CASSLTSGLNTEAFF.

The gene calls are TRBV7-9 and TRBJ2-3, with 13 bases matching TRBD2. Trimming removed 7 bases from V and 8 bases from J; junction bases left unmatched: 18. CDR1 SEHNR and CDR2 FQNEAQ come from the germline V gene (reference sequence). This CDR3 region has 18 residues. The CDR3 bases are TGTGCCAGCACCATCCTCCGGACTAGCGGGGGAGCACCCCGTACGCAGTATTTT. Its protein product is CASTILRTSGGAPRTQYF.

The sample holds a few counts of this clone. The V gene is TRBV5-1, the J gene TRBJ2-2; 9 bases fit TRBD1. The CDR3 sequence is 20 residues long. V lost 6 bases, J lost 2 bases, and 20 bases stayed unmatched. Per the germline V gene, CDR1 is SGHRS and CDR2 is YFSETQ. In nucleotides, the CDR3 is TGCGCCAGCACCGGACTGGGACAGGGCCCGTCCGGACTTAACACCGGGGAGCTGTTTTTT. As protein: CASTGLGQGPSGLNTGELFF.

This chain joins TRBV12-3 or TRBV12-4 and TRBJ1-1; possibly TRBD1 for D (6 bases). The V end lost 7 bases, the J end lost 6 bases, and 15 bases lay between the germline ends. The CDR3 covers 13 residues. This CDR3 reads CASISQGRSEAFF. The DNA of the CDR3 is TGTGCCAGCATTTCACAGGGTAGATCTGAAGCTTTCTTT.